The 21 T cell receptor beta chains below all came from one sample that was sequenced in a study of blood T cell repertoires in COVID-19. Clones were sequenced by immunoSEQ multiplex PCR, and TCRdb holds only the in-frame ones, with some missing. The repertoire holds about 75,000 clones, 90% seen once, with 2.5% in the top ten. What was sequenced was peripheral blood. The receptors were gathered from a human donor in a cohort sampled during active COVID-19.

The CDR3 nucleotides read TGTGCCAGCAGTGACGCACGAACAGGGTGGGGCACAGATACGCAGTATTTT. Its translation: CASSDARTGWGTDTQYF. This chain uses TRBV25-1 with TRBJ2-3; perhaps TRBD1 as D (6 bases). The ends were cut back, 3 bases at V and 1 base at J, with 17 bases in the middle. Per the germline V gene, CDR1 is MGHDK and CDR2 is SYGVNS. The CDR3 contains 17 residues.

The chain carries TRBV7-9 and TRBJ2-7; D not certain. Per germline, CDR1 SEHNR and CDR2 FQNEAQ (reference sequence). This CDR3 comprises 11 residues. The V end was cut by 3 bases, the J end by 5 bases, with 5 bases between. The CDR3 is CASSFINEQYF. For the CDR3, the DNA is TGTGCCAGCAGCTTTATAAACGAGCAGTACTTC.

V and J are TRBV10-3 and TRBJ2-2; the match to TRBD1 covers 11 bases. CDR3 length equals 16 residues. Germline V gene lookup returns CDR1 ENHRY and CDR2 SYGVKD. The V gene end was trimmed by 4 bases and the J gene end by 0 bases; junction bases not matched to a gene: 1. In nucleotides, the CDR3 is TGTGCCATCAGTGCGGGACAGGGGGCGAACACCGGGGAGCTGTTTTTT. This codes for CAISAGQGANTGELFF.

V gene TRBV19 combines with J gene TRBJ2-7, with D possibly being TRBD2 (5 bases). The CDR3 runs 13 residues. Trimming cost V 0 bases and J 6 bases, with 9 bases left between them. From germline, CDR1 is LNHDA and CDR2 SQIVND (reference sequence). The CDR3 here is CASSIDGGLEQYF. CDR3 DNA sequence: TGTGCCAGTAGTATAGACGGCGGGCTCGAGCAGTACTTC.

This chain uses TRBV18 with TRBJ1-6, with 7 positions matching TRBD1. V was pared by 3 bases and J by 0 bases, with 2 bases of the junction left unmatched. This CDR3 has 16 amino acids. Looked up from germline, CDR1 is KGHSH and CDR2 is LQKENI. CDR3: CASSPGQLSYNSPLHF. In DNA, the CDR3 is TGTGCCAGCTCACCGGGACAGCTCTCCTATAATTCACCCCTCCACTTT.

This chain uses TRBV13 with TRBJ2-3; 12 positions agree with TRBD2. This CDR3 has 14 amino acids. Germline V lookup: CDR1 PRHDT, CDR2 FYEKMQ (reference sequence). Trimming cost V 5 bases and J 6 bases; bases outside gene matches: 3. CDR3 DNA sequence: TGTGCCAGCAGCCCAGGGACTAGCGGGGATACGCAGTATTTT. It is translated as CASSPGTSGDTQYF. The full variable domain, rest sourced from reference TRBV13 and TRBJ2-3, is AAGVIQSPRHLIKEKRETATLKCYPIPRHDTVYWYQQGPGQDPQFLISFYEKMQSDKGSIPDRFSAQQFSDYHSELNMSSLELGDSALYFCASSPGTSGDTQYFGPGTRLTVL.

The chain couples TRBV6-2 or TRBV6-3 to TRBJ2-1; 11 bases line up with TRBD2. The CDR3 length is 15 residues. V gave up 4 bases and J gave up 5 bases; unmatched junction bases: 4. Germline V lookup: CDR1 MNHEY, CDR2 SVGEGT. CDR3 sequence (DNA): TGTGCCAGCAGTTTATCACTAGCGGGAGACAATGAGCAGTTCTTC. This sequence encodes CASSLSLAGDNEQFF.

This chain connects TRBV12-3 or TRBV12-4 to TRBJ2-5; D possibly corresponds to TRBD2 (5 bases). This CDR3 has 13 residues. V was pared by 1 base and J by 5 bases, with 8 bases between. The CDR3 sequence is CASSLGLAETQYF. The CDR3 DNA is TGTGCCAGCAGTTTAGGGTTAGCGGAGACCCAGTACTTC.

This clone came up once. This sequence joins TRBV5-6 and TRBJ2-7, with D perhaps TRBD2 (5 bases). This CDR3 is built from 15 residues. Germline CDR1 and CDR2: SGHDT and YYEEEE. Trimming left V 1 base short and J 3 bases short, with 14 bases between. The CDR3 here is CASSLNGVWGYEQYF. CDR3 DNA sequence: TGTGCCAGCAGCTTGAACGGGGTGTGGGGCTACGAGCAGTACTTC.

There are a few counts of this clone. The rearrangement joins TRBV2 to TRBJ1-5; 10 bases map to TRBD1. Germline-derived CDR1 and CDR2 are SNHLY and FYNNEI. The CDR3 spans 13 residues. The CDR3 DNA reads TGTTCACACCGGGACAGGGGTTATCAGCCCCAGCATTTT. This translates into CSHRDRGYQPQHF.

The gene calls are TRBV28 and TRBJ1-2, with TRBD1 identical over 7 bases. The V gene end was trimmed by 5 bases and the J gene end by 4 bases; junction bases not matched to a gene: 7. This CDR3 is built from 14 residues. Germline CDR1 and CDR2: MDHEN and SYDVKM. The CDR3: CASSIGGPTYGYTF. Here the CDR3 DNA reads TGTGCCAGCAGTATAGGGGGCCCAACCTATGGCTACACCTTC.

The CDR3 coding sequence is TGTGCCAGCAGAAGGGACAGGGGATTCCTCTACGAGCAGTACTTC. This encodes CASRRDRGFLYEQYF. V is TRBV28 and J is TRBJ2-7, with 10 bases fitting TRBD1. Germline CDR1 MDHEN, CDR2 SYDVKM. CDR3 length: 15 amino acids. V lost 6 bases and J lost 3; bases outside the gene matches: 8.

The chain links TRBV7-7 to TRBJ2-7; possibly TRBD1 for D (6 bases). The CDR3 length is 15 residues. Germline V gene sequence: CDR1 SSHAT, CDR2 FNYEAQ (reference sequence). Trimming removed 2 bases from V and 6 bases from J, with 17 bases in between. The CDR3 is CASSLLPDSQGEQYF. The CDR3 DNA follows: TGTGCCAGCAGCTTACTCCCGGACAGCCAGGGCGAGCAGTACTTC.

This chain links TRBV6-5 with TRBJ2-1; 10 positions match TRBD2. The junction had 8 bases not matched to a gene; V was cut back by 0 bases and J by 9 bases. Per the germline V gene, CDR1 is MNHEY and CDR2 is SVGAGI. This CDR3 has 16 residues. This CDR3 reads CASSYSSMTSGSEQFF. As DNA, the CDR3 is TGTGCCAGCAGTTACTCTTCTATGACTAGCGGGTCTGAGCAGTTCTTC.

The rearrangement uses TRBV6-6 and TRBJ2-5, with 10 bases lining up with TRBD1. CDR1 and CDR2 (germline): MNHNY, SVGAGI (reference sequence). V lost 6 bases, J lost 5 bases, and 9 bases stayed unmatched. The CDR3 consists of 15 residues. The chain's CDR3 is CASRHAGTGVETQYF. The CDR3, as DNA: TGTGCCAGCAGACACGCCGGGACAGGGGTTGAGACCCAGTACTTC.

The chain combines TRBV5-1 with TRBJ2-1; 14 bases are shared with TRBD2. Germline V gene lookup returns CDR1 SGHRS and CDR2 YFSETQ. The CDR3 runs 15 residues. V was clipped by 4 bases and J by 7 bases; unmatched bases: 4. The CDR3 DNA is TGCGCCAGCAGCAGACGGACTAGCGGGGGGAATGAGCAGTTCTTC. Its protein is CASSRRTSGGNEQFF.

The chain recombines TRBV6-5 with TRBJ1-5; possibly TRBD1 for D (6 bases). The germline V gene encodes CDR1 MNHEY and CDR2 SVGAGI. This CDR3 has 12 residues. In DNA form, the CDR3 reads TGTCACCCCCAGGGGTTCAATCAGCCCCAGCATTTT. Protein product: CHPQGFNQPQHF.

The gene calls are TRBV4-1 and TRBJ1-6, with no clear D. The CDR3 is made up of 16 amino acids. The germline V and J ends were trimmed by 0 bases and 8 bases, with 14 bases remaining between them. Germline CDR1 MGHRA, CDR2 YSYEKL. CDR3 nucleotide sequence: TGCGCCAGCAGCCAAGACGGGTCAGCTTTTGATTCACCCCTCCACTTT. It yields the protein CASSQDGSAFDSPLHF.

This sequence joins TRBV19 and TRBJ1-4; the D is unclear. The CDR3 contains 14 residues. The V end was cut by 5 bases, the J end by 3 bases, with 10 bases between. Looked up from germline, CDR1 is LNHDA and CDR2 is SQIVND (reference sequence). The CDR3 loop is CASSHNLANEKLFF. The DNA for the CDR3 is TGTGCCAGTAGTCACAACCTTGCTAATGAAAAACTGTTTTTT.

This clone was found a few times. The chain combines TRBV19 with TRBJ1-6, with a possible D match to TRBD1 (5 bases). Deletions cut 5 bases from V and 0 bases from J, with 14 bases between. Looked up from germline, CDR1 is LNHDA and CDR2 is SQIVND (reference sequence). This CDR3 contains 17 residues. As DNA, the CDR3 is TGTGCCAGTAGTGACCGGACATCCCGCTCCTATAATTCACCCCTCCACTTT. Amino acid sequence: CASSDRTSRSYNSPLHF.

The genes are TRBV4-3 and TRBJ2-6, with a tentative D call TRBD2 (6 bases). V lost 0 bases and J 0 bases, leaving 12 bases between the germline ends. CDR1 and CDR2 from the germline V gene are LGHNA and YSLEER. The CDR3 spans 18 residues. The CDR3 loop reads CASSQDWAGSSGANVLTF. The DNA for the CDR3 is TGCGCCAGCAGCCAAGATTGGGCGGGGAGCTCTGGGGCCAACGTCCTGACTTTC.